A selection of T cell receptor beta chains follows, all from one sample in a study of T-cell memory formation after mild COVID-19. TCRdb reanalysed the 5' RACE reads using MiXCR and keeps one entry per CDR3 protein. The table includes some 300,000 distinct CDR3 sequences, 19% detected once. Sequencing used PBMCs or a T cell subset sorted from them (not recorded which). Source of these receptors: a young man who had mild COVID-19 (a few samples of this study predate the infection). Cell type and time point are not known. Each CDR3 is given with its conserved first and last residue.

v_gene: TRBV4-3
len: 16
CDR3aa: CASSQDLLTAVYGYTF

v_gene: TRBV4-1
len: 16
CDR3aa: CASSQGRQGAGQPQHF

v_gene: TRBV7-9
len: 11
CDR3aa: CAVATNTEAFF

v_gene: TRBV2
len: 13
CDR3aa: CASSEKETDTQYF

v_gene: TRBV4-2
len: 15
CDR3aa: CASSQRMGGPSEQFF

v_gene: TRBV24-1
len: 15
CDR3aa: CATSVGTGNHGELFF

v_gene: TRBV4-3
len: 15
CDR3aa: CASRRTSASTDTQYF

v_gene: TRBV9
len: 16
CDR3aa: CASSVVASGTNTEAFF

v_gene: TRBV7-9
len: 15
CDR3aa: CASSLGASGEETQYF

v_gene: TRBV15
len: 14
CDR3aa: CATREGANTGELFF

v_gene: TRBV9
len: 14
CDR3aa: CASSSRRGDNEQFF

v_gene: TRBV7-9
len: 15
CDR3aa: CASSLALGQQDTQYF

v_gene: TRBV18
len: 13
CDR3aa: CASSLFRVGEQFF

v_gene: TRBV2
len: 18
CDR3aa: CASSVLVWEVSSTDTQYF

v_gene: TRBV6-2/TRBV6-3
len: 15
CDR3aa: CASSTPLAGEETQYF

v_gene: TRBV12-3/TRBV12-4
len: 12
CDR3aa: CASSSLQGAIYF

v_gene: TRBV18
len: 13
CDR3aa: CASSPPHSYEQYF

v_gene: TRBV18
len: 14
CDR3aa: CASSPPNRADEQFF

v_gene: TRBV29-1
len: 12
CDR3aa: CSDSDSYNEQFF

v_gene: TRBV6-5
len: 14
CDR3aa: CASSYWTEASPLHF

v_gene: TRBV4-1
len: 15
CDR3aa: CASSQDLKNQETQYF